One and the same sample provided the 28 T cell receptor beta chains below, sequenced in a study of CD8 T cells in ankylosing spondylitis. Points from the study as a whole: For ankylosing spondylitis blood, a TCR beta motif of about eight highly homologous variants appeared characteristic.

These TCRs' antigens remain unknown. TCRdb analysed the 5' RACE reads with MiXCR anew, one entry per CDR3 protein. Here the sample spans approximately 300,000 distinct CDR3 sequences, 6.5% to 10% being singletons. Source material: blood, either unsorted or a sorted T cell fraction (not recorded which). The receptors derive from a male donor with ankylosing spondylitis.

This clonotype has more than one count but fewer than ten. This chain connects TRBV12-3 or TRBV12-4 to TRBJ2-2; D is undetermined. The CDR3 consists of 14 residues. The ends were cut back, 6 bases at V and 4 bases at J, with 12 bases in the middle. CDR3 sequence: CASSVSRSTGELFF. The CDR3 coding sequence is TGTGCCAGCAGCGTCTCGCGGAGCACCGGGGAGCTGTTTTTT.

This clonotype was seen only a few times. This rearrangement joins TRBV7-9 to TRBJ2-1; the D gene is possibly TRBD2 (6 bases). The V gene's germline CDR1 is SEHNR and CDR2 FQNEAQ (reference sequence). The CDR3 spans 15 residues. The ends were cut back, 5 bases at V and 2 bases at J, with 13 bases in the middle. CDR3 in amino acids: CASSGRGTPYNEQFF. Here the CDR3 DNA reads TGTGCCAGCAGCGGGCGCGGGACCCCCTACAATGAGCAGTTCTTC.

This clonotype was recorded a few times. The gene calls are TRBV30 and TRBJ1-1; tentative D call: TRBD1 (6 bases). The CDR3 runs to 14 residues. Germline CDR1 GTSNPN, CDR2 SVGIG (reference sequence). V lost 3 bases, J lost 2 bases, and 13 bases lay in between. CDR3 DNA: TGTGCCTGGAGCTTGGACAGCCGAAACACTGAAGCTTTCTTT. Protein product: CAWSLDSRNTEAFF. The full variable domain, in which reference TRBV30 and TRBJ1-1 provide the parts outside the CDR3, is SQTIHQWPATLVQPVGSPLSLECTVEGTSNPNLYWYRQAAGRGLQLLFYSVGIGQISSEVPQNLSASRPQDRQFILSSKKLLLSDSGFYLCAWSLDSRNTEAFFGQGTRLTVV.

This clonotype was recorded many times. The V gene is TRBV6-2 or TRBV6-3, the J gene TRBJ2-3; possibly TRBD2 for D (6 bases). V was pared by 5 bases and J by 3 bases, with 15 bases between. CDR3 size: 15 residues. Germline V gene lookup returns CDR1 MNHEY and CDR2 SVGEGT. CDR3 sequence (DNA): TGTGCCAGCAGTGGACTACCTTATACAACAGATACGCAGTATTTT. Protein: CASSGLPYTTDTQYF.

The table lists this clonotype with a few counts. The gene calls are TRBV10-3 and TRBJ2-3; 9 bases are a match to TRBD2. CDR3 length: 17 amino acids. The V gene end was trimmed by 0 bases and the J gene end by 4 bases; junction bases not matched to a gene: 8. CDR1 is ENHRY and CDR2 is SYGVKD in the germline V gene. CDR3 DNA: TGTGCCATCAGTGAGTCGATGTCTAGCGGGACACCAGATACGCAGTATTTT. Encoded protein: CAISESMSSGTPDTQYF.

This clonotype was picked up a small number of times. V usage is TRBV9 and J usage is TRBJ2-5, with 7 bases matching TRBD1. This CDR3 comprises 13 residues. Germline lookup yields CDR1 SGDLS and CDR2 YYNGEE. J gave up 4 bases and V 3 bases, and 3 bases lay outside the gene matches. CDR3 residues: CASSAGTVETQYF. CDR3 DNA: TGTGCCAGCAGCGCCGGGACAGTAGAGACCCAGTACTTC.

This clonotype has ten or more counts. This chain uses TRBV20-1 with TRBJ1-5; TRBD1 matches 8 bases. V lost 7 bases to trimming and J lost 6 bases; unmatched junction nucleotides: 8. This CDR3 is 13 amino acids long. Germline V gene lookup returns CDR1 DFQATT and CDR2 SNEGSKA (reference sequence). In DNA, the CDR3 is TGCAGTGTCAAAACTACAGGGGGTCAGCCCCAGCATTTT. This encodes CSVKTTGGQPQHF.

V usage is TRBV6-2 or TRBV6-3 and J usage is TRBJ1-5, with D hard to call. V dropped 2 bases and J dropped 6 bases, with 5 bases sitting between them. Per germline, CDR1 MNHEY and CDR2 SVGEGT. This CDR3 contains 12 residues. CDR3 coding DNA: TGTGCCAGCAGTTACCCCGCTCAGCCCCAGCATTTT. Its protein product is CASSYPAQPQHF.

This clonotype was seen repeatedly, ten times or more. DNA of the CDR3: TGTGCCAGCAGCTTAATACGGGACGCCCGAGGGGGGAAACTGTTTTTT. Translated, it gives CASSLIRDARGGKLFF. The chain is built from TRBV7-9 and TRBJ1-4; D may be TRBD1 (6 bases). Trimming pared 2 bases from V and 11 bases from J, leaving 21 bases between. CDR3 length equals 16 residues. Looked up from germline, CDR1 is SEHNR and CDR2 is FQNEAQ (reference sequence). The full variable domain, completed using reference TRBV7-9 and TRBJ1-4, is DTGVSQNPRHKITKRGQNVTFRCDPISEHNRLYWYRQTLGQGPEFLTYFQNEAQLEKSRLLSDRFSAERPKGSFSTLEIQRTEQGDSAMYLCASSLIRDARGGKLFFGSGTQLSVL.

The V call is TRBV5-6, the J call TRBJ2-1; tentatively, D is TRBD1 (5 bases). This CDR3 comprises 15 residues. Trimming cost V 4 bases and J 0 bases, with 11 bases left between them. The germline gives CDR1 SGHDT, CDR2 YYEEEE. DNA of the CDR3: TGTGCCAGCAGCGTGGACACCCGCTCCTACAATGAGCAGTTCTTC. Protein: CASSVDTRSYNEQFF. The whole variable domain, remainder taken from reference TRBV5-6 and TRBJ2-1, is DAGVTQSPTHLIKTRGQQVTLRCSPKSGHDTVSWYQQALGQGPQFIFQYYEEEERQRGNFPDRFSGHQFPNYSSELNVNALLLGDSALYLCASSVDTRSYNEQFFGPGTRLTVL.

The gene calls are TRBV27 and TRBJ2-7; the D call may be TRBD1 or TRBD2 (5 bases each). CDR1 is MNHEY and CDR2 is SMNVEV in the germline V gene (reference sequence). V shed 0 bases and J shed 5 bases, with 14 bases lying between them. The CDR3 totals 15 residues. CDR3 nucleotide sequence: TGTGCCAGCAGTTTATCACCGGGGCTGACGAACGAGCAGTACTTC. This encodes CASSLSPGLTNEQYF.

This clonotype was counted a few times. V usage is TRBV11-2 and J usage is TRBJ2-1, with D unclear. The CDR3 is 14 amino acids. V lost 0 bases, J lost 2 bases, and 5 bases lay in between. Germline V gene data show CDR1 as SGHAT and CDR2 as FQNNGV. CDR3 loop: CASSLERAYNEQFF. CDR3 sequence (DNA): TGTGCCAGCAGCTTAGAAAGGGCCTACAATGAGCAGTTCTTC.

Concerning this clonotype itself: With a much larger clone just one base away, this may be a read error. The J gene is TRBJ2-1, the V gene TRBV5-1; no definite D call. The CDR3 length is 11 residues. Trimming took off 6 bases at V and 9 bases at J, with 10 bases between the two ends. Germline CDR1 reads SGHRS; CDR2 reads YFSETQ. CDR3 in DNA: TGCGCCAGCAAGGCTAGTTTTGAGCAGTTCTTC. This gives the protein CASKASFEQFF.

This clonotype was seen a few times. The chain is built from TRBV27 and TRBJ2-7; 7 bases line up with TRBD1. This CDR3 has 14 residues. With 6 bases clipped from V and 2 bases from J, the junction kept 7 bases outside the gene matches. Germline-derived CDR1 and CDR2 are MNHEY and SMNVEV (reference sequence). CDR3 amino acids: CASSQTGKTYEQYF. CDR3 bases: TGTGCCAGCAGCCAGACAGGGAAAACCTACGAGCAGTACTTC.

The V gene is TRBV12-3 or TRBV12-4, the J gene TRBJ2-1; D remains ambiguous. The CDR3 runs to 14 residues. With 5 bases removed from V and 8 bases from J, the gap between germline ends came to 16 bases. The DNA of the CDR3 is TGTGCCAGCAGTCCCGCCGTGTTTTTCGATGAGCAGTTCTTC. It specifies CASSPAVFFDEQFF.

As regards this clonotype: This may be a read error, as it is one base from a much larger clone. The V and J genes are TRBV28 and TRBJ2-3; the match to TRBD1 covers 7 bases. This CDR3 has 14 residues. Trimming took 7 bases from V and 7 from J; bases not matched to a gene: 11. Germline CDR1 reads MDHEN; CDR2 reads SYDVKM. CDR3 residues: CASTPPEGAYTQYF. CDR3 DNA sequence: TGTGCCAGCACCCCTCCAGAGGGGGCATATACGCAGTATTTT.

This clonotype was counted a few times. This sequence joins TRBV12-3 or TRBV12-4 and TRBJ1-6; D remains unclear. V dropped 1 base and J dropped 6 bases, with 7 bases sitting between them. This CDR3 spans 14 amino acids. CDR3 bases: TGTGCCAGCAGTTTAGTGATGGGTAATTCACCCCTCCACTTT. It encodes CASSLVMGNSPLHF.

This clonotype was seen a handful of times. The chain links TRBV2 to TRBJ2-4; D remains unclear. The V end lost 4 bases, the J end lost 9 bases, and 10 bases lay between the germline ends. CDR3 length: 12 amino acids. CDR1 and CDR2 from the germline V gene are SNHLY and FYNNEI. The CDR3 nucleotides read TGTGCCAGCAGTGTCCTCCCAAGCATTCAGTACTTC. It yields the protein CASSVLPSIQYF.

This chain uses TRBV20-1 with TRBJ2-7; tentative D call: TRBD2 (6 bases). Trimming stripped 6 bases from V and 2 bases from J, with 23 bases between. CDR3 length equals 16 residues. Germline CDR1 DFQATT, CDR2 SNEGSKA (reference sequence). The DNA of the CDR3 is TGCAGTGCCACGCCAGGCGGTGGGACTGGGCCCTACGAGCAGTACTTC. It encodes CSATPGGGTGPYEQYF.

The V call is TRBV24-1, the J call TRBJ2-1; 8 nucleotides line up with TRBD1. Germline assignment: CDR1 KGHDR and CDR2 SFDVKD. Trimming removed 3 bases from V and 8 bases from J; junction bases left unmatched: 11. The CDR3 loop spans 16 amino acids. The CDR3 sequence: CATSDSRTGIDDEQFF. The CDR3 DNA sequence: TGTGCCACCAGTGATAGCCGGACAGGGATAGACGATGAGCAGTTCTTC.

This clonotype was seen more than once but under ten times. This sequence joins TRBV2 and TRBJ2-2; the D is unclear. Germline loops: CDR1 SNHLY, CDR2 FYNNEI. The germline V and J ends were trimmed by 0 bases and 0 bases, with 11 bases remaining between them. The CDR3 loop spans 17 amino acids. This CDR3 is CASSEAQITTNTGELFF. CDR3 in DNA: TGTGCCAGCAGTGAAGCGCAGATAACCACGAACACCGGGGAGCTGTTTTTT.

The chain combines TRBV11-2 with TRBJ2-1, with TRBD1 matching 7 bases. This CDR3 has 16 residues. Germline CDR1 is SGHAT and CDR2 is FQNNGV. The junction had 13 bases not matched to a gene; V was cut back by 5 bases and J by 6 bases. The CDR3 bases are TGTGCCAGCAGCGTACTCACCGGGACAGCAACCAATGAGCAGTTCTTC. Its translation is CASSVLTGTATNEQFF.

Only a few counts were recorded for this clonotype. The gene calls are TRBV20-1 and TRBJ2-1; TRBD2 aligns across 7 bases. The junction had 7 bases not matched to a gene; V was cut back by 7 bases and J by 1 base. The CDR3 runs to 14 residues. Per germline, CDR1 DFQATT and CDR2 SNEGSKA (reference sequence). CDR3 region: CSVQGLSSYNEQFF. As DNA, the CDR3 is TGCAGTGTCCAGGGACTAAGTTCCTACAATGAGCAGTTCTTC.

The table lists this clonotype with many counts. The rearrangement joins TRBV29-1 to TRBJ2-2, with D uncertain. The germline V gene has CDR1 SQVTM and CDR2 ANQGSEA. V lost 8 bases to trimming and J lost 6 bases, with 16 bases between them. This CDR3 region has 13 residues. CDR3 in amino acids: CSSRSSGSGELFF. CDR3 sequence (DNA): TGCAGCTCCCGGTCCAGTGGCTCCGGGGAGCTGTTTTTT.

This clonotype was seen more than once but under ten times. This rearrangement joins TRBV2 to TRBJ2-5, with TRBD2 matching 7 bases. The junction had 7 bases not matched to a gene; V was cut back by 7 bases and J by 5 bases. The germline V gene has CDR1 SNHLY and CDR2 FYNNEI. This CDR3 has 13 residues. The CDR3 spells CASTLGRGETQYF. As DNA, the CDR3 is TGTGCCAGCACCCTAGGGAGGGGTGAGACCCAGTACTTC.

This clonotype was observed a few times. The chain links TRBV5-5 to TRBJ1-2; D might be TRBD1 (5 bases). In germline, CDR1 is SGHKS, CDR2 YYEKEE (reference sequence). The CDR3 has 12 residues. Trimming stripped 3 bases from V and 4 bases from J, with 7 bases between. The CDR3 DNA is TGTGCCAGCAGCTCGGACACCTATGGCTACACCTTC. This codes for CASSSDTYGYTF.

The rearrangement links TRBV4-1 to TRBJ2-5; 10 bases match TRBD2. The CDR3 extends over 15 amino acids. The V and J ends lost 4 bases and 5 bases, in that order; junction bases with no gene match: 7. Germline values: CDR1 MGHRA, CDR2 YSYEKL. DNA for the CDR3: TGCGCCAGCAGCCTGGGGACTAGCGCTTCGGAGACCCAGTACTTC. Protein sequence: CASSLGTSASETQYF.

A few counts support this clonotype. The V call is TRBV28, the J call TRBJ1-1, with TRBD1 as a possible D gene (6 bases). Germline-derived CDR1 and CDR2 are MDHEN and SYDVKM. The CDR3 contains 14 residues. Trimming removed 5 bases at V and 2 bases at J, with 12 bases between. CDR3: CASSPPGANTEAFF. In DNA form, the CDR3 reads TGTGCCAGCAGTCCACCAGGGGCCAACACTGAAGCTTTCTTT.